The next 5 T cell receptor beta chains were all read from a single sample in a study of cytomegalovirus exposure and HLA in healthy donors. The PCR contained 60 Vbeta and 13 Jbeta primers. Sequenced by immunoSEQ multiplex PCR; TCRdb stores in-frame clones only, minus some. The table lists tens of thousands of clones, roughly 8.2% of them singletons. Sample: PBMCs. The receptors were gathered from a man aged 50 to 60 in good health and CMV-seronegative.

This clone turned up a few times. The CDR3 spells CASSLHNPGNSPLHF. Written as DNA, the CDR3 is TGTGCCAGCAGCTTGCACAACCCAGGGAATTCACCCCTCCACTTT. The chain links TRBV7-2 to TRBJ1-6; D is possibly TRBD1 (5 bases). V was cut by 3 bases and J by 7 bases, with 13 bases left in between. The CDR3 contains 15 residues. Per germline, CDR1 SGHTA and CDR2 FQGNSA. The whole variable domain, filled in from reference TRBV7-2 and TRBJ1-6, reads GAGVSQSPSNKVTEKGKDVELRCDPISGHTALYWYRQSLGQGLEFLIYFQGNSAPDKSGLPSDRFSAERTGGSVSTLTIQRTQQEDSAVYLCASSLHNPGNSPLHFGNGTRLTVT.

V usage is TRBV10-3 and J usage is TRBJ2-1, with D possibly matching TRBD2 (5 bases). Trimming shortened V by 6 bases and J by 8 bases, and 11 bases separated the two germline ends. CDR1 and CDR2 (germline): ENHRY, SYGVKD. The CDR3 sequence is 12 residues long. CDR3 coding DNA: TGTGCCATCAGGGGTGAGGGTGATGAGCAGTTCTTC. Protein: CAIRGEGDEQFF.

This clone occurred a few times. The V and J genes are TRBV10-3 and TRBJ2-1, with TRBD2 identical over 9 bases. Germline V lookup: CDR1 ENHRY, CDR2 SYGVKD. V shed 5 bases, J shed 0 bases, and the junction held 8 bases outside the gene matches. The CDR3 covers 17 residues. The CDR3 is CAISLASGASSYNEQFF. The CDR3 nucleotides read TGTGCCATCAGTCTTGCTAGCGGGGCTAGCTCCTACAATGAGCAGTTCTTC.

There are a few counts of this clone. The rearrangement uses TRBV28 and TRBJ1-4, with a tentative D call TRBD1 (5 bases). The CDR3 covers 11 residues. Trimming stripped 3 bases from V and 10 bases from J, with 6 bases between. The germline gives CDR1 MDHEN, CDR2 SYDVKM. CDR3 protein: CASSFQGKLFF. CDR3 nucleotides: TGTGCCAGCAGTTTTCAGGGAAAACTGTTTTTT.

The chain recombines TRBV28 with TRBJ1-1, with D perhaps TRBD1 (5 bases). Per the germline V gene, CDR1 is MDHEN and CDR2 is SYDVKM. The CDR3 runs 14 residues. V shed 5 bases and J shed 1 base, with 11 bases lying between them. The CDR3 DNA sequence: TGTGCCAGCAGTCCCCGCGGGGGGAACACTGAAGCTTTCTTT. Translating it yields CASSPRGGNTEAFF.